These 2 T cell receptor beta chains originate from one sample sequenced in a study of Ad26.COV2.S vaccination and SARS-CoV-2 variants. Assay: immunoSEQ multiplex PCR; the TCRdb copy retains only in-frame clones and omits some. The sample has over 350,000 clones, about 88% seen once. As for treatment: 19 received Ad26.COV2.S at low or high dose, single or two shots; a few received placebo; per-sample allocation not given. Repertoires come from day 63 after the first vaccine or placebo injection. The sequenced sample was peripheral blood, obtained in a trial of Ad26.COV2.S vaccine versus placebo. The receptors were sampled from a person between 18 and 59 years old who received the Ad26.COV2.S COVID-19 vaccine or a placebo.

This chain links TRBV10-2 with TRBJ2-2, with D uncertain. CDR1 is WSHSY and CDR2 is SAAADI in the germline V gene. The CDR3 runs 13 residues. Trimming removed 8 bases from V and 4 bases from J, with 11 bases in between. The CDR3 DNA sequence: TGCGCCAGCGCAAGCAGCCGCACCGGGGAGCTGTTTTTT. Translation: CASASSRTGELFF.

The V and J genes are TRBV10-1 and TRBJ2-1; either TRBD1 or TRBD2 may fit D (6 bases each). The V gene lost 5 bases and the J gene lost 1 base, with 15 bases spanning the gap. This CDR3 is 16 amino acids long. Germline-derived CDR1 and CDR2 are WNHNN and SYGVQD (reference sequence). CDR3 sequence (DNA): TGCGCCAGCAGTCCGGGGGCTTCCCCTTCCTACAATGAGCAGTTCTTC. This translates into CASSPGASPSYNEQFF.